This TCR beta chain emerged from a study of T cells after somatic rescue of genetic block. This CDR3 is 16 amino acids long. V lost 0 bases, J lost 0 bases, and 9 bases lay in between. Germline CDR1 SGHRS, CDR2 YFSETQ. Assay: immunoSEQ multiplex PCR; the TCRdb copy retains only in-frame clones and omits some. This table holds about 13,000 clones, around 72% found once. The TCR was taken from a boy between 10 and 17 years old. This rearrangement joins TRBV5-1 to TRBJ1-4; a possible D gene is TRBD1 (5 bases). Sequenced material: peripheral blood mononuclear cells (PBMCs). CDR3 in DNA: TGCGCCAGCAGCTTGGGGCAGGGTCCAACTAATGAAAAACTGTTTTTT. This gives the protein CASSLGQGPTNEKLFF.